What follows are 19 T cell receptor beta chains derived from one specimen sequenced in a study of tumor-infiltrating lymphocytes in primary liver carcinoma. TCR beta cDNA was made from roughly 500 ng total RNA with a constant-region primer. Slightly modified ARM-PCR, run as three nested multiplex PCR rounds, produced the TCR beta libraries. Investigators reported that the first two PCR rounds, at 10 to 11 cycles each, used TRBV1-TRBV30 forward primers with a C-beta reverse primer. TCRdb re-derived calls from the multiplex PCR reads in MiXCR, one entry per CDR3 protein. The data contain 330,000 or so distinct CDR3 sequences, approximately 65% of them singletons. Unsorted whole blood supplied the RNA, and germline DNA was extracted too. The sample taken for sequencing was peripheral blood. The receptors were sampled from a man between 40 and 49 years old with primary liver carcinoma and hepatitis B virus infection.

This clonotype showed up many times. The chain combines TRBV5-5 with TRBJ2-5; D is unclear. V lost 1 base to trimming and J lost 2 bases, with 12 bases between them. CDR1 SGHKS and CDR2 YYEKEE come from the germline V gene (reference sequence). CDR3 length: 15 amino acids. The CDR3 DNA reads TGTGCCAGCAGCTTGCCGGCGGAGCTACAAGAGACCCAGTACTTC. Its protein product is CASSLPAELQETQYF.

The rearrangement links TRBV6-1 to TRBJ2-7; D not certain. The length of the CDR3 is 14 residues. From germline, CDR1 is MNHNS and CDR2 SASEGT. The V end was cut by 0 bases, the J end by 2 bases, with 8 bases between. CDR3 residues: CASSEASQAYEQYF. The CDR3, as DNA: TGTGCCAGCAGTGAAGCGTCGCAGGCCTACGAGCAGTACTTC.

Note on this clonotype: No conserved phenylalanine or tryptophan ends this CDR3, so it is likely a read error. This chain links TRBV11-3 with TRBJ2-1; D is uncertain. V was clipped by 0 bases and J by 10 bases, with 10 bases between them. The CDR3 is made up of 13 amino acids. Germline CDR1 SGHNT, CDR2 YENEEA. The CDR3 is CASSLDGRCEQFC. In DNA form, the CDR3 reads TGTGCCAGCAGCTTAGACGGTCGCTGCGAGCAGTTCTGC.

About this clonotype itself: Compared with germline, one end of the junction differs, possibly owing to a read error. The chain recombines TRBV11-2 with TRBJ2-7; D is possibly TRBD2 (5 bases). Germline V CDR1 and CDR2: SGHAT, FQNNGV. The CDR3 runs 11 residues. The CDR3 DNA is TGTGTCAGCAACTTACTCGGGGATACTTCTTTC. It encodes CVSNLLGDTSF.

As concerns this clonotype: It may be a read error: a sequence one base away is much more abundant. The genes are TRBV4-1 and TRBJ2-5; D is undetermined. The length of the CDR3 is 14 residues. From germline, CDR1 is MGHRA and CDR2 YSYEKL. The CDR3 loop is CASSEDFDAETQYF. For the CDR3, the DNA is TGCGCCAGCAGCGAAGATTTCGACGCCGAGACCCAGTACTTC.

A note on this clonotype: A read error may be the cause here, since a much bigger clone is one base away. The chain has TRBV9 and TRBJ1-3; possibly TRBD1 for D (5 bases). The CDR3 runs 13 residues. Germline V lookup: CDR1 SGDLS, CDR2 YYNGEE. The CDR3 sequence is CANSVGDGNTIYF. CDR3 nucleotide sequence: TGTGCCAACAGCGTAGGGGATGGAAACACCATATATTTT.

The rearrangement uses TRBV6-1 and TRBJ1-6, with unresolved D. Germline V gene sequence: CDR1 MNHNS, CDR2 SASEGT. The V end lost 8 bases, the J end lost 11 bases, and 16 bases lay between the germline ends. CDR3 length equals 13 residues. The DNA of the CDR3 is TGTGCCAGCGGAATCCGATCAATACCACCCCTCCACTTT. This encodes CASGIRSIPPLHF.

This sequence joins TRBV6-4 and TRBJ1-1; D is unclear. CDR1 is MRHNA, CDR2 SNTAGT, per germline. The V end lost 4 bases, the J end lost 10 bases, and 16 bases lay between the germline ends. CDR3 length equals 13 residues. CDR3: CASSAFRDQTAFF. CDR3 bases: TGTGCCAGCAGTGCTTTCCGCGACCAAACAGCTTTCTTT.

This clonotype was seen once. V gene TRBV6-4 combines with J gene TRBJ2-1; 9 nucleotides line up with TRBD2. V lost 2 bases to trimming and J lost 4 bases; unmatched junction nucleotides: 3. CDR1 and CDR2 (germline): MRHNA, SNTAGT. This CDR3 is 15 amino acids long. The CDR3 reads CASSDGTSNYNEQFF. The CDR3 nucleotides read TGTGCCAGCAGTGACGGGACTAGCAATTACAATGAGCAGTTCTTC.

With respect to this clonotype: It may be a read error: a sequence one base away is much more abundant. This chain links TRBV4-2 with TRBJ2-4; D possibly uses TRBD1 or TRBD2 (6 bases each). The CDR3 runs to 15 residues. Germline CDR1 LGHNA, CDR2 YNFKEQ. This CDR3 is CTSSQDGGGKNIQYF. CDR3 nucleotides: TGTACCAGCAGCCAAGACGGGGGCGGGAAAAACATTCAGTACTTC.

With respect to this clonotype: Relative to the germline gene, one junction end is altered; a read error may explain this. The chain carries TRBV11-2 and TRBJ2-1; the match to TRBD2 covers 9 bases. CDR3 size: 18 residues. Germline V CDR1 and CDR2: SGHAT, FQNNGV. In DNA, the CDR3 is TGTGCCAGCAGTTTAGGGGCCACTGATAGCGGGAGATTAGATGAGCAGTTCTTC. It yields the protein CASSLGATDSGRLDEQFF.

On this clonotype itself: This CDR3 is missing its conserved last phenylalanine or tryptophan, likely due to a read error. The J gene is TRBJ2-2, the V gene TRBV12-3 or TRBV12-4, with D uncertain. This CDR3 is 12 amino acids long. The V and J ends lost 5 bases and 8 bases respectively, with 9 bases between them. DNA for the CDR3: TGTGCCAGCAGTCTCTTCACAGGGGAGCTGTTTTTG. This sequence encodes CASSLFTGELFL.

The V call is TRBV30, the J call TRBJ2-7; TRBD2 is a possible D gene (5 bases). V shed 3 bases and J shed 6 bases, with 15 bases lying between them. This CDR3 region has 13 residues. The germline gives CDR1 GTSNPN, CDR2 SVGIG (reference sequence). The DNA for the CDR3 is TGTGCCTGGAGCTCTGGGCGGACTGGCGAGCAGTACTTC. This translates into CAWSSGRTGEQYF. The whole variable domain, filled in from reference TRBV30 and TRBJ2-7, reads SQTIHQWPATLVQPVGSPLSLECTVEGTSNPNLYWYRQAAGRGLQLLFYSVGIGQISSEVPQNLSASRPQDRQFILSSKKLLLSDSGFYLCAWSSGRTGEQYFGPGTRLTVT.

Details on this clonotype: It may be a read error: a sequence one base away is much more abundant. V usage is TRBV10-3 and J usage is TRBJ2-7, with D possibly called TRBD1 or TRBD2 (5 bases each). V was clipped by 0 bases and J by 1 base, with 16 bases between them. This CDR3 region has 17 residues. Germline V gives CDR1 ENHRY, CDR2 SYGVKD. The CDR3 loop is CAISESLIGTSSYEQYF. CDR3 nucleotides: TGTGCCATCAGTGAGTCCCTGATAGGGACCTCTTCCTACGAGCAGTACTTC.

The chain couples TRBV28 to TRBJ2-1; 10 bases are shared with TRBD2. V was pared by 6 bases and J by 3 bases, with 20 bases of the junction left unmatched. Germline V CDR1 and CDR2: MDHEN, SYDVKM. This CDR3 contains 20 residues. Here the CDR3 DNA reads TGTGCCAGCAGCAGACTAGATAACCCCGAACTAGCGGGATTCTACAATGAGCAGTTCTTC. Translating it yields CASSRLDNPELAGFYNEQFF.

V is TRBV7-9 and J is TRBJ2-3, with TRBD1 as a possible D gene (6 bases). Per germline, CDR1 SEHNR and CDR2 FQNEAQ (reference sequence). This CDR3 is built from 15 residues. Trimming took 2 bases from V and 2 from J, leaving 11 bases between them. CDR3 nucleotide sequence: TGTGCCAGCAGCTTAACAGGGACCCTCACAGATACGCAGTATTTT. Translating it yields CASSLTGTLTDTQYF.

On this clonotype: A read error may be the cause here, since a much bigger clone is one base away. The rearrangement uses TRBV7-9 and TRBJ2-1, with D perhaps matching TRBD1 (6 bases). Germline loops: CDR1 SEHNR, CDR2 FQNEAQ (reference sequence). CDR3 length equals 12 residues. Trimming left V 4 bases short and J 12 bases short, with 13 bases between. CDR3 sequence: CASSSQGSGQFF. CDR3 nucleotides: TGTGCCAGCAGCTCACAGGGTAGTGGGCAGTTCTTC.

This clonotype appeared once. A read error may be the cause here, since a much bigger clone is one base away. V is TRBV10-3 and J is TRBJ2-7, with 11 nucleotides matching TRBD2. J was trimmed by 2 bases and V by 10 bases; bases with no gene match: 7. CDR3 length: 14 residues. CDR1 and CDR2 (germline): ENHRY, SYGVKD. CDR3 in amino acids: CATLTSGNTYEQYF. The CDR3 DNA follows: TGTGCCACACTGACTAGCGGGAACACCTACGAGCAGTACTTC.

As for this clonotype: This could be a read error, since a much larger clone is one nucleotide away. J is TRBJ2-1 and V is TRBV12-3 or TRBV12-4; 7 positions agree with TRBD2. The V and J ends lost 1 base and 11 bases, in that order; junction bases with no gene match: 11. The CDR3 totals 15 residues. CDR3 protein: CASSLVAGVFPKQFF. Here the CDR3 DNA reads TGTGCCAGCAGTTTAGTTGCGGGGGTCTTTCCTAAGCAGTTCTTC.